This T cell receptor beta chain was identified in a study of precursors of human CD4 cytotoxic T cells (dated by TCRdb to about 2018). Turning to the overall study: In total, CD4+ memory subsets from some 13 donors went into the bulk TCR-seq analysis. Sequences for both the TCRalpha and TCRbeta chains came out of the TCR-seq analysis of 14 to 15 donors (table S7). Broad study findings and their caveats: Expanded effector clonotypes accounted for a larger share of IL-7Rhigh TEMRA clonotypes than of TEM or TCM clonotypes. Compared with the TCM and TEM subsets, the IL-7Rhigh and IL-7R- TEMRA subsets had more restricted TCR repertoires, marked by lower diversity and more expanded clonotypes. Only 13 of the 14 donors were included in some bulk TCR-seq comparisons, suggesting that not every subset was available for every donor. The limitation that the direction of differentiation between precursor and effector cells cannot be definitively established by a human observational design was noted by the authors.

To note about this clonotype: There is no known antigen for this receptor. One base away there is no much larger clone; base qualities are not given.

Counted from cysteine to phenylalanine, this CDR3 has 14 amino acids. Left in the record is the CDR3 DNA by itself, 42 bases read in frame from the first base. Cut back by 3 bases and 2 bases, the V and J ends lie 7 bases apart. The germline V gene sets CDR1 to MNHEY and CDR2 to SVGAGI. To test for a precursor-effector relationship among CD4 cytotoxic T cells, four sorted CD4+ memory subsets (TCM, TEM, IL-7Rhigh TEMRA, IL-7R- TEMRA) underwent bulk UMI-based TCR sequencing. Cells were obtained from peripheral blood mononuclear cells isolated from human blood. This sample was sequenced with an Illumina MiSeq. In the source study's methods: The Shannon-Wiener index, computed in VDJtools, was used to measure repertoire diversity. Expanded TCRbeta clonotypes were defined as those with a clonotype frequency of at least 3. TCRdb reran the public reads through fastp at Q25 and MiXCR, keeping productive beta chains. Rows are unified per CDR3 protein, each entry keeping the most common DNA and genes. TCRdb's processing, not the study's, gives the V and J calls here. For this sample there are around 500 distinct CDR3 sequences; 15% to 20% appear just once. The top ten clonotypes cover around 16% of the sample.

Material for sequencing was memory CD4+ T cells from blood (PBMCs). This clonotype was obtained from a human donor in good health. The receptor chain draws on TRBV6-5 and TRBJ2-2; there is no confident call for the D gene. The CDR3 in this case is CASSYRLNTGELFF. The nucleotides are TGTGCCAGCAGTTATCGCCTAAACACCGGGGAGCTGTTTTTT.